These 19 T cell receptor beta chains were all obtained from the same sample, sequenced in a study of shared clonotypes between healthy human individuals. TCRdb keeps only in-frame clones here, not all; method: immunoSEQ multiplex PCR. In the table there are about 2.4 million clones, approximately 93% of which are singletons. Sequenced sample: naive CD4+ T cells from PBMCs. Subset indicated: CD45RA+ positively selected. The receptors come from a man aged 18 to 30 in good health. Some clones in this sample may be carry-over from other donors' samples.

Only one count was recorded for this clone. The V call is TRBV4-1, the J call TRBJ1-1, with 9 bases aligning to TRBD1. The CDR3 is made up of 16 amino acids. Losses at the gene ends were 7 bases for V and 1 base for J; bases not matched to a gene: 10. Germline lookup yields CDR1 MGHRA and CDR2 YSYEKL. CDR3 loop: CASKSTDRGSNTEAFF. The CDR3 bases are TGCGCCAGCAAATCAACCGACAGGGGGTCGAACACTGAAGCTTTCTTT.

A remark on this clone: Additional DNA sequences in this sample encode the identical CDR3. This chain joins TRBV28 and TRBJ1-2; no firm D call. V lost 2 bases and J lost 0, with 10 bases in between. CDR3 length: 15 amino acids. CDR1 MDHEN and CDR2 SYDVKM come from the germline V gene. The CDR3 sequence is CASSLGRRANYGYTF. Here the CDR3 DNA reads TGTGCCAGCAGTTTAGGGCGGAGAGCTAACTATGGCTACACCTTC.

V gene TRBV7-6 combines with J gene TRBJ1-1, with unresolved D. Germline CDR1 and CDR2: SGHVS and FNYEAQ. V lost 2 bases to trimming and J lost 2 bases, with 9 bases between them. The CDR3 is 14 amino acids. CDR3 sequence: CASSLLRSNTEAFF. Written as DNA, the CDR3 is TGTGCCAGCAGCTTATTGCGGTCCAACACTGAAGCTTTCTTT.

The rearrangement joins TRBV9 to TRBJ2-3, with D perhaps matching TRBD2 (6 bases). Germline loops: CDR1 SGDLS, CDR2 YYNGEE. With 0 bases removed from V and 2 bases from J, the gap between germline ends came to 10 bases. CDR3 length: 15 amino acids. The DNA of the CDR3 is TGTGCCAGCAGCGTAGGAGCGGGTACCACAGATACGCAGTATTTT. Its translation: CASSVGAGTTDTQYF.

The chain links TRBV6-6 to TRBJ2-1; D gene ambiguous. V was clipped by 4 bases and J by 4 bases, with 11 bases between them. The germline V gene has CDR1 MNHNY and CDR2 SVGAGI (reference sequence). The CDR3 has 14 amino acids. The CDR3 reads CASSSGPVYNEQFF. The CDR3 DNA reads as TGTGCCAGCAGTTCCGGACCGGTTTACAATGAGCAGTTCTTC.

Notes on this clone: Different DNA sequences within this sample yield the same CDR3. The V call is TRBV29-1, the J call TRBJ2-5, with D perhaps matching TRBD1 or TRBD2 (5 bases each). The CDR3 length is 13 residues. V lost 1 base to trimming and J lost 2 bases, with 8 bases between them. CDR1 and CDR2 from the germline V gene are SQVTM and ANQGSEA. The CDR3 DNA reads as TGCAGCGTTGAAGCGGGGCTACAAGAGACCCAGTACTTC. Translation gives CSVEAGLQETQYF.

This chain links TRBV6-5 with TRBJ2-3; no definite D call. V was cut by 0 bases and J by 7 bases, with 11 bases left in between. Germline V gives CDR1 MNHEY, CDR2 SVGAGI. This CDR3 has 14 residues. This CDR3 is CASSYSTVGNTQYF. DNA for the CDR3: TGTGCCAGCAGTTACTCGACCGTTGGGAATACGCAGTATTTT.

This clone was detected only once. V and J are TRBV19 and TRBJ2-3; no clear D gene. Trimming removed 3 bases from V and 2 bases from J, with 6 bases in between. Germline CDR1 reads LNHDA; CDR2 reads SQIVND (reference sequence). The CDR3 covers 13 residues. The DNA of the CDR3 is TGTGCCAGTAGTATCCCCCTCACAGATACGCAGTATTTT. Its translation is CASSIPLTDTQYF.

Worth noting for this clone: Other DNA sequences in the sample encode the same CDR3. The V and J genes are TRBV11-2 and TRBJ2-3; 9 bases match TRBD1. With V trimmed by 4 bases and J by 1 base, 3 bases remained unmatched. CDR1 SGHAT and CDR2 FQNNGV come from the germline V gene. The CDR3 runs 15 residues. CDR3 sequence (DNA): TGTGCCAGCAGCTCCCGGGACAGGGGCACAGATACGCAGTATTTT. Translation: CASSSRDRGTDTQYF. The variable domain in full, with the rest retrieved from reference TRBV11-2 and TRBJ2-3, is EAGVAQSPRYKIIEKRQSVAFWCNPISGHATLYWYQQILGQGPKLLIQFQNNGVVDDSQLPKDRFSAERLKGVDSTLKIQPAKLEDSAVYLCASSSRDRGTDTQYFGPGTRLTVL.

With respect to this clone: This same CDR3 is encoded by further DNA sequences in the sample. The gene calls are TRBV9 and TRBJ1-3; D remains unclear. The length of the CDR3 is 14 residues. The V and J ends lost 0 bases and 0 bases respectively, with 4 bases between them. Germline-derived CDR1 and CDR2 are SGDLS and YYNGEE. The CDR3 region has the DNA TGTGCCAGCAGCGTAGACCACTCTGGAAACACCATATATTTT. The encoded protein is CASSVDHSGNTIYF.

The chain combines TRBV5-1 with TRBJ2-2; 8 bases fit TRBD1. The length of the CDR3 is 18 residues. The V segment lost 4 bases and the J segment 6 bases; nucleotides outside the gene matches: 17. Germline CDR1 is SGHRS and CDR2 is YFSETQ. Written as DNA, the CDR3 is TGCGCCAGCAGCGCTGCCGGGACAGGCCTTTTCCCTCCCGGGGAGCTGTTTTTT. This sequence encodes CASSAAGTGLFPPGELFF.

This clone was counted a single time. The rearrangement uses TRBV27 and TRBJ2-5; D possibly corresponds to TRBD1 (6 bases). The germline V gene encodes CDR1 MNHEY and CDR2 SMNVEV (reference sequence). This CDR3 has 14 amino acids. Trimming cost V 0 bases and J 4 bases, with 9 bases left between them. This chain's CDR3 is CASSLSDRRETQYF. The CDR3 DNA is TGTGCCAGCAGTTTATCCGACAGGCGAGAGACCCAGTACTTC.

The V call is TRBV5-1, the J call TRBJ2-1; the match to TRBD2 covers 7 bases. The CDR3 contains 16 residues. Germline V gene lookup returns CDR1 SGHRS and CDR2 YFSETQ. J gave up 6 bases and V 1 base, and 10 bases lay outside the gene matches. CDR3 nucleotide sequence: TGCGCCAGCAGCTTGATAGCGGGTTCTGGAGGCAATGAGCAGTTCTTC. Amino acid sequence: CASSLIAGSGGNEQFF.

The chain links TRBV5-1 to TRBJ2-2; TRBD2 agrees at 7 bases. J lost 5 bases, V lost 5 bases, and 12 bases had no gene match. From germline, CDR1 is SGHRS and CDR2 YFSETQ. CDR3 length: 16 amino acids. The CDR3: CASSTPGTIFTGELFF. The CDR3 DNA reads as TGCGCCAGCAGTACCCCCGGGACTATTTTTACCGGGGAGCTGTTTTTT.

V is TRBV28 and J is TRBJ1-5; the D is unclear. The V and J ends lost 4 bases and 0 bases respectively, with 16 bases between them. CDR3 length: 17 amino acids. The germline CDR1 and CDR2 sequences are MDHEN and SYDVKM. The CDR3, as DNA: TGTGCCAGCAGTTCACCTCAAGGGTGGAGTAGCAATCAGCCCCAGCATTTT. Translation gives CASSSPQGWSSNQPQHF. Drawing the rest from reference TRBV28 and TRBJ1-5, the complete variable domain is DVKVTQSSRYLVKRTGEKVFLECVQDMDHENMFWYRQDPGLGLRLIYFSYDVKMKEKGDIPEGYSVSREKKERFSLILESASTNQTSMYLCASSSPQGWSSNQPQHFGDGTRLSIL.

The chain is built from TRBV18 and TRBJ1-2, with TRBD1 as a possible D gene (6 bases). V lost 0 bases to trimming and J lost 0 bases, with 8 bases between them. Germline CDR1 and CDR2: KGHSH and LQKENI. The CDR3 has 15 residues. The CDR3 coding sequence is TGTGCCAGCTCACCACCGGACAGAGCTAACTATGGCTACACCTTC. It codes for CASSPPDRANYGYTF.

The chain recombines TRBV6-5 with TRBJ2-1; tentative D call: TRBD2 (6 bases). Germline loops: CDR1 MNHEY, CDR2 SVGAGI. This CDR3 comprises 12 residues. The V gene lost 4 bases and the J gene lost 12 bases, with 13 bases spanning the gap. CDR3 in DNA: TGTGCCAGCAGTTCCACTCCTAGCGTGCAGTTCTTC. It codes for CASSSTPSVQFF.

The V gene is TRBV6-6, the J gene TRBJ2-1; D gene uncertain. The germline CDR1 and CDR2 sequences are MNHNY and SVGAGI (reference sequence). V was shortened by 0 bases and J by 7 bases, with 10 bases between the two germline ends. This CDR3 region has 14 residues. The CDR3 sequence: CASSYSSLFNEQFF. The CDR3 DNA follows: TGTGCCAGCAGTTACTCGAGTCTTTTTAATGAGCAGTTCTTC.

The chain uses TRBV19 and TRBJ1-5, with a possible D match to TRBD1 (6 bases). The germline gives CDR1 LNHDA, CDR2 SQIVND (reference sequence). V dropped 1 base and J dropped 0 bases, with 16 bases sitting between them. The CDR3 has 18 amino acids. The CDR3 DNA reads TGTGCCAGTAGTATAGGAGAGGGCAGGGGTTATAGCAATCAGCCCCAGCATTTT. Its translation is CASSIGEGRGYSNQPQHF.